These 13 T cell receptor beta chains came from one sample sequenced in a study of T-cell memory formation after mild COVID-19. TCRdb re-derived calls from the 5' RACE reads in MiXCR, one entry per CDR3 protein. The table includes 100,000 to 150,000 distinct CDR3 sequences, roughly 15% detected once. Sequencing input: PBMCs or a T cell subset sorted from them (not recorded which). Receptors were obtained from an adult woman who had mild COVID-19 (a few samples of this study predate the infection). Cell type and time point are not known.

The chain uses TRBV29-1 and TRBJ2-7; D remains ambiguous. Trimming shortened V by 2 bases and J by 3 bases, and 11 bases separated the two germline ends. This CDR3 spans 13 amino acids. Germline values: CDR1 SQVTM, CDR2 ANQGSEA. The CDR3, as DNA: TGCAGCGTTGAAAAGGGTTCTGGCTACGAGCAGTACTTC. Protein sequence: CSVEKGSGYEQYF.

The CDR3 loop is CASSLRLAGGPYEQYF. For the CDR3, the DNA is TGTGCCAGCAGCCTTAGACTAGCGGGAGGGCCGTACGAGCAGTACTTC. The chain links TRBV13 to TRBJ2-7; 14 nucleotides line up with TRBD2. V dropped 5 bases and J dropped 4; count of bases not matched to a gene: 7. This CDR3 comprises 16 residues. Germline lookup yields CDR1 PRHDT and CDR2 FYEKMQ (reference sequence).

This clonotype was seen only a few times. The J gene is TRBJ1-1, the V gene TRBV7-9; 10 nucleotides match TRBD1. The V gene end was trimmed by 4 bases and the J gene end by 2 bases; junction bases not matched to a gene: 4. Germline lookup yields CDR1 SEHNR and CDR2 FQNEAQ (reference sequence). The CDR3 is 15 amino acids. The DNA for the CDR3 is TGTGCCAGCAGCTGGGGGACAGGGGCTAACACTGAAGCTTTCTTT. This sequence encodes CASSWGTGANTEAFF.

This clonotype was observed a few times. The chain links TRBV7-8 to TRBJ2-1, with 10 bases aligning to TRBD2. The length of the CDR3 is 15 residues. In germline, CDR1 is SGHVS, CDR2 FQNEAQ. V gave up 2 bases and J gave up 10 bases; unmatched junction bases: 8. The CDR3 here is CASSLSGRALGEQFF. The CDR3 bases are TGTGCCAGCAGCTTAAGCGGGAGGGCCCTAGGGGAGCAGTTCTTC. The full variable domain, completed using reference TRBV7-8 and TRBJ2-1, is GAGVSQSPRYKVAKRGQDVALRCDPISGHVSLFWYQQALGQGPEFLTYFQNEAQLDKSGLPSDRFFAERPEGSVSTLKIQRTQQEDSAVYLCASSLSGRALGEQFFGPGTRLTVL.

The V and J genes are TRBV5-1 and TRBJ2-3, with 11 nucleotides matching TRBD1. The CDR3 is made up of 15 amino acids. Germline CDR1 is SGHRS and CDR2 is YFSETQ. Germline trimming cut 4 bases from V and 4 bases from J; bases unmatched to any gene: 5. The CDR3 spells CASSLGQGEADTQYF. The CDR3, as DNA: TGCGCCAGCAGCCTGGGACAGGGGGAGGCAGATACGCAGTATTTT.

This sequence joins TRBV6-5 and TRBJ1-6; TRBD1 might be the D (5 bases). V lost 6 bases and J lost 5, with 11 bases in between. The germline CDR1 and CDR2 sequences are MNHEY and SVGAGI. CDR3 length: 14 residues. The CDR3 DNA reads as TGTGCCAGCAGGCAGGGCGGAAATAATTCACCCCTCCACTTT. As protein: CASRQGGNNSPLHF.

This clonotype was found a few times. The rearrangement links TRBV5-1 to TRBJ2-5, with 8 bases lining up with TRBD1. The CDR3 spans 14 residues. Germline CDR1 and CDR2: SGHRS and YFSETQ. V shed 2 bases and J 4 bases; nucleotides not matched to a gene: 4. The CDR3 protein is CASSFGQGGETQYF. The CDR3 DNA follows: TGCGCCAGCAGCTTCGGACAGGGAGGAGAGACCCAGTACTTC.

The table lists this clonotype with a count of one. V and J are TRBV21-1 and TRBJ2-3. TRBV21-1 is designated a pseudogene. CDR3 length equals 16 residues. The CDR3 DNA is TGTGCCAGCAGCCAACGCGGGAAAATGGCCACAGATACGCAGTATTTT. This translates into CASSQRGKMATDTQYF.

This clonotype turned up a few times. The chain uses TRBV12-3 or TRBV12-4 and TRBJ1-5, with TRBD1 matching 7 bases. After removal of 6 bases from V and 6 bases from J, the junction contained 11 bases not matched to a gene. This CDR3 region has 15 residues. This CDR3 is CASSRRDRVVQPQHF. DNA of the CDR3: TGTGCCAGCAGCCGAAGAGACAGGGTAGTTCAGCCCCAGCATTTT.

This clonotype was seen many times. The chain uses TRBV5-1 and TRBJ2-3, with no clear D. The V end was cut by 2 bases, the J end by 3 bases, with 7 bases between. From germline, CDR1 is SGHRS and CDR2 YFSETQ. This CDR3 comprises 13 residues. The CDR3 region has the DNA TGCGCCAGCAGCTTTATTTTGACAGATACGCAGTATTTT. It specifies CASSFILTDTQYF.

The chain employs TRBV19 and TRBJ1-2; 10 nucleotides line up with TRBD1. The ends lost 8 bases at V and 7 bases at J; junction bases unmatched: 10. CDR1 LNHDA and CDR2 SQIVND come from the germline V gene (reference sequence). The CDR3 consists of 14 residues. The DNA of the CDR3 is TGTGCCAGTCGGACCGGGACAGGGGTTACTGGCTACACCTTC. As protein: CASRTGTGVTGYTF.

The rearrangement links TRBV11-1 to TRBJ2-1, with 9 bases identical to TRBD2. V shed 3 bases and J 6 bases; nucleotides not matched to a gene: 6. Germline values: CDR1 SGHAT, CDR2 FQDESV (reference sequence). The CDR3 is 15 residues long. The CDR3 loop reads CASSFAGGPVNEQFF. CDR3 DNA: TGTGCCAGCAGCTTTGCGGGAGGGCCGGTCAATGAGCAGTTCTTC.

The chain is built from TRBV7-8 and TRBJ2-5; TRBD2 aligns across 8 bases. The CDR3 sequence is 14 residues long. V was clipped by 5 bases and J by 1 base; unmatched bases: 3. The germline CDR1 and CDR2 sequences are SGHVS and FQNEAQ. This CDR3 is CASSHSGVQETQYF. The CDR3 coding sequence is TGTGCCAGCAGCCATAGCGGGGTCCAAGAGACCCAGTACTTC.